Below are 31 T cell receptor beta chains sequenced from a single sample in a study of CD8+CD57+ T cells in acquired aplastic anemia. TCR beta VDJ combinations and CDR3 sequences were profiled from genomic DNA. Using its own MiXCR run on the reads, TCRdb lists one record per CDR3 protein. The table lists 200,000 to 250,000 distinct CDR3 sequences, roughly 50% of them singletons, with about 20% in the top ten. The patients chosen for sequencing had shown expansion of CD8+CD57+ cells (detected by flow cytometry). What was sequenced was sorted CD4+, CD8+, or CD8+CD57+ T cells (not recorded which) from PBMCs. Receptors originate from a human donor with aplastic anemia.

The chain employs TRBV7-3 and TRBJ1-6; 9 nucleotides match TRBD1. The CDR3 has 16 amino acids. Germline-derived CDR1 and CDR2 are SGHTA and FQGTGA. J was trimmed by 7 bases and V by 5 bases; bases with no gene match: 9. In DNA, the CDR3 is TGTGCCAGCAGCCAAAGTGAGACAGGGGGAAATTCACCCCTCCACTTT. Translated: CASSQSETGGNSPLHF.

This clonotype has more than one count but fewer than ten. The genes are TRBV30 and TRBJ1-2; a possible D gene is TRBD1 (6 bases). The CDR3 extends over 14 amino acids. CDR1 is GTSNPN, CDR2 SVGIG, per germline (reference sequence). The V end was cut by 0 bases, the J end by 4 bases, with 12 bases between. CDR3 coding DNA: TGTGCCTGGAGTGTGACGGGACAATCCTATGGCTACACCTTC. Its protein is CAWSVTGQSYGYTF.

A remark on this clonotype: An end of the junction differs from the germline gene, which may be a read error. The chain has TRBV2 and TRBJ1-1, with TRBD1 matching 8 bases. The CDR3 is 12 residues long. Germline V gene data show CDR1 as SNHLY and CDR2 as FYNNEI. CDR3 in amino acids: CAGRVDRGEAFF. The CDR3 DNA sequence: TGTGCCGGCAGGGTAGACAGGGGTGAAGCTTTCTTT.

There are many counts of this clonotype. This chain uses TRBV6-5 with TRBJ1-2; no clear D gene. The CDR3 runs 13 residues. The V gene's germline CDR1 is MNHEY and CDR2 SVGAGI. Trimming took off 2 bases at V and 1 base at J, with 5 bases between the two ends. This chain's CDR3 is CASSYGNNYGYTF. The CDR3 DNA reads TGTGCCAGCAGTTACGGCAATAACTATGGCTACACCTTC.

This clonotype came up once. V and J are TRBV7-2 and TRBJ1-3; a possible D gene is TRBD1 (5 bases). Trimming stripped 3 bases from V and 8 bases from J, with 11 bases between. The germline gives CDR1 SGHTA, CDR2 FQGNSA. The CDR3 length is 13 residues. Written as DNA, the CDR3 is TGTGCCAGCAGCTTTTTGGGGGGGGACACCATATATTTT. Translating it yields CASSFLGGDTIYF.

For this clonotype: One end of the junction does not line up with germline, which may come from a read error. This chain connects TRBV12-3 or TRBV12-4 to TRBJ1-2; TRBD1 agrees at 10 bases. This CDR3 is built from 14 residues. CDR3 amino acids: CAISYRDRGRGYTF. The CDR3 DNA follows: TGTGCCATCAGTTACCGGGACAGGGGACGTGGCTACACCTTC.

The chain has TRBV19 and TRBJ2-3, with 8 bases matching TRBD1. The CDR3 has 17 amino acids. V was pared by 7 bases and J by 2 bases, with 14 bases of the junction left unmatched. CDR1 and CDR2 from the germline V gene are LNHDA and SQIVND (reference sequence). The CDR3 DNA reads TGTGCCAGTATCCAATCAGGGGGCGGACGACCCACAGATACGCAGTATTTT. This gives the protein CASIQSGGGRPTDTQYF.

This clonotype was seen many times. The rearrangement joins TRBV14 to TRBJ1-2; the match to TRBD1 covers 7 bases. The length of the CDR3 is 13 residues. Germline V gene lookup returns CDR1 SGHDN and CDR2 FVKESK. The trim removed 2 bases at V and 7 bases at J, leaving 4 bases unmatched. CDR3 coding DNA: TGTGCCAGCAGCCAATTAGGGGGCTCTGGCTACACCTTC. It codes for CASSQLGGSGYTF.

Note on this clonotype: A much larger clone sits a single nucleotide away, making a read error possible. The chain has TRBV12-3 or TRBV12-4 and TRBJ2-7; D assignment may be TRBD1 or TRBD2 (5 bases each). This CDR3 comprises 15 residues. The CDR3 loop reads CAGSLASRATYEQYF. The CDR3 region has the DNA TGTGCCGGCAGTTTAGCGTCCAGGGCCACCTACGAGCAGTACTTC.

CDR3 in DNA: TGTGCCAGCGTCCTGAGCACAGATACGCAGTATTTT. It specifies CASVLSTDTQYF. The chain joins TRBV7-9 to TRBJ2-3, with D unresolved. Trimming removed 8 bases at V and 0 bases at J, with 6 bases between. The CDR3 spans 12 residues. Per the germline V gene, CDR1 is SEHNR and CDR2 is FQNEAQ (reference sequence).

The genes are TRBV7-9 and TRBJ2-7; a possible D gene is TRBD1 (5 bases). Germline V gene lookup returns CDR1 SEHNR and CDR2 FQNEAQ (reference sequence). The CDR3 contains 11 residues. Trimming stripped 5 bases from V and 11 bases from J, with 13 bases between. Here the CDR3 reads CASSRPGLEYF. Here the CDR3 DNA reads TGTGCCAGCAGCCGACCAGGGTTGGAGTACTTC.

This clonotype was detected once. An end of the junction differs from the germline gene, which may be a read error. J is TRBJ1-1 and V is TRBV5-1; tentative D call: TRBD1 (5 bases). Germline values: CDR1 SGHRS, CDR2 YFSETQ. The CDR3 is 14 amino acids. CDR3 bases: TGTGCCAGCAGCCAAGGCATCAGGGTCGCTGAAGCTTTCTTT. It specifies CASSQGIRVAEAFF. Drawing the rest from reference TRBV5-1 and TRBJ1-1, the complete variable domain is KAGVTQTPRYLIKTRGQQVTLSCSPISGHRSVSWYQQTPGQGLQFLFEYFSETQRNKGNFPGRFSGRQFSNSRSEMNVSTLELGDSALYLCASSQGIRVAEAFFGQGTRLTVV.

This clonotype was observed many times. The rearrangement uses TRBV2 and TRBJ1-2; weak D call: TRBD1 (6 bases). Germline V gene data show CDR1 as SNHLY and CDR2 as FYNNEI. This CDR3 region has 15 residues. Trimming took 2 bases from V and 1 from J, leaving 11 bases between them. The CDR3 region is CASSELGRGNYGYTF. The CDR3 bases are TGTGCCAGCAGTGAACTCGGCAGGGGTAACTATGGCTACACCTTC.

The V call is TRBV2, the J call TRBJ2-5; no clear D gene. Germline V CDR1 and CDR2: SNHLY, FYNNEI. CDR3 length: 14 residues. In DNA, the CDR3 is TGTGAAAACAGTGAGGCGGCCATCGCGCAGACCCAGTACTTC. This gives the protein CENSEAAIAQTQYF.

The chain combines TRBV7-9 with TRBJ2-1; 10 bases match TRBD1. CDR3 length: 15 amino acids. Germline CDR1 and CDR2: SEHNR and FQNEAQ (reference sequence). Losses at the gene ends were 5 bases for V and 3 bases for J; bases not matched to a gene: 4. The CDR3 here is CASSRGTGDYNEQFF. DNA for the CDR3: TGTGCCAGCAGCCGTGGGACAGGGGACTACAATGAGCAGTTCTTC.

As for this clonotype: A much larger clonotype is one base distant, so this may be a read error. The V and J genes are TRBV3-1 and TRBJ1-6, with D possibly TRBD1 on 5 matching bases. CDR3 length equals 15 residues. The germline V gene encodes CDR1 LGHDT and CDR2 YNNKEL (reference sequence). V lost 1 base to trimming and J lost 7 bases, with 11 bases between them. The CDR3 here is CASSQAGAENSPLHF. As DNA, the CDR3 is TGTGCCAGCAGCCAAGCCGGGGCAGAAAATTCACCCCTCCACTTT. Full variable domain (missing parts from reference TRBV3-1 and TRBJ1-6): DTAVSQTPKYLVTQMGNDKSIKCEQNLGHDTMYWYKQDSKKFLKIMFSYNNKELIINETVPNRFSPKSPDKAHLNLHINSLELGDSAVYFCASSQAGAENSPLHFGNGTRLTVT.

The chain has TRBV29-1 and TRBJ1-1; no clear D gene. This CDR3 has 10 amino acids. CDR1 is SQVTM, CDR2 ANQGSEA, per germline. The V end was cut by 4 bases, the J end by 11 bases, with 11 bases between. The CDR3 protein is CSVVVSGAFF. CDR3 DNA: TGCAGCGTTGTAGTTAGTGGGGCTTTCTTT.

CDR3 residues: CSARDRDNGDEKLFF. CDR3 DNA: TGCAGTGCTAGAGACAGAGACAATGGAGATGAAAAACTGTTTTTT. This chain links TRBV20-1 with TRBJ1-4; unclear D gene. Germline CDR1 DFQATT, CDR2 SNEGSKA (reference sequence). The length of the CDR3 is 15 residues. Between the trimmed V and J ends, which lost 0 bases and 6 bases, there was a span of 14 bases.

The chain uses TRBV2 and TRBJ2-1; TRBD1 matches at 11 bases. V was pared by 6 bases and J by 10 bases, with 11 bases of the junction left unmatched. The CDR3 covers 15 residues. Per germline, CDR1 SNHLY and CDR2 FYNNEI. In DNA form, the CDR3 reads TGTGCCAGCAGCTCGGGTCTGGGACAGGGGGAAGAGCAGTTCTTC. As protein: CASSSGLGQGEEQFF.

The sample holds many counts of this clonotype. The rearrangement links TRBV10-3 to TRBJ2-3; D gene uncertain. The CDR3 spans 16 residues. Trimming removed 3 bases at V and 0 bases at J, with 13 bases between. Germline loops: CDR1 ENHRY, CDR2 SYGVKD. In nucleotides, the CDR3 is TGTGCCATCAGTGACCTCGGGCCGGGTAGCACAGATACGCAGTATTTT. Translation: CAISDLGPGSTDTQYF.

For this clonotype: A much more abundant neighbour one base away suggests this may be a read error. The chain has TRBV5-1 and TRBJ2-3, with D possibly being TRBD2 (6 bases). The CDR3 sequence is 13 residues long. The germline gives CDR1 SGHRS, CDR2 YFSETQ. In DNA form, the CDR3 reads TGCGCCAGCAGCTGGGAGGTCACAGGTACGCAGTATTTT. Its translation is CASSWEVTGTQYF.

This clonotype was recorded a few times. The chain is built from TRBV27 and TRBJ2-5; TRBD2 aligns across 13 bases. This CDR3 is built from 15 residues. The ends lost 6 bases at V and 5 bases at J; junction bases unmatched: 6. The V gene's germline CDR1 is MNHEY and CDR2 SMNVEV (reference sequence). The CDR3: CASSLLAGGLETQYF. CDR3 nucleotide sequence: TGTGCCAGCAGCTTACTAGCGGGGGGGCTGGAGACCCAGTACTTC.

This clonotype has a count of ten or more. The gene calls are TRBV2 and TRBJ2-7; 7 bases are a match to TRBD2. This CDR3 has 13 amino acids. The germline V gene encodes CDR1 SNHLY and CDR2 FYNNEI. V was clipped by 10 bases and J by 0 bases; unmatched bases: 6. CDR3 sequence: CATHGGSSYEQYF. Here the CDR3 DNA reads TGTGCCACACACGGGGGGAGCTCCTACGAGCAGTACTTC. The full variable domain, with the rest looked up from reference TRBV2 and TRBJ2-7, is EPEVTQTPSHQVTQMGQEVILRCVPISNHLYFYWYRQILGQKVEFLVSFYNNEISEKSEIFDDQFSVERPDGSNFTLKIRSTKLEDSAMYFCATHGGSSYEQYFGPGTRLTVT.

The chain recombines TRBV6-2 or TRBV6-3 with TRBJ2-7; TRBD1 is a possible D gene (6 bases). V lost 8 bases and J lost 2, with 10 bases in between. Per the germline V gene, CDR1 is MNHEY and CDR2 is SVGEGT. The CDR3 spans 12 residues. As DNA, the CDR3 is TGTGCCAGCGCCACAGGGCCCTACGAGCAGTACTTC. Residues: CASATGPYEQYF.

The chain employs TRBV11-3 and TRBJ1-4, with D tentatively TRBD1 (6 bases). The V gene's germline CDR1 is SGHNT and CDR2 YENEEA. The CDR3 covers 16 residues. The V and J ends lost 3 bases and 7 bases respectively, with 18 bases between them. The CDR3 region is CASSFGNGGVGEKLFF. The CDR3, as DNA: TGTGCCAGCAGCTTCGGAAACGGGGGCGTGGGTGAAAAACTGTTTTTT.

The chain carries TRBV7-4 and TRBJ2-7, with D possibly TRBD1 on 6 matching bases. V was clipped by 6 bases and J by 2 bases, with 11 bases between them. The CDR3 is 13 amino acids. From germline, CDR1 is SGHVT and CDR2 SQSDAQ. The CDR3 spells CASSYTGPYEQYF. CDR3 coding DNA: TGTGCCAGCAGTTACACAGGGCCCTACGAGCAGTACTTC.

This clonotype was seen at least ten times. The V gene is TRBV4-1, the J gene TRBJ1-6; D remains ambiguous. Trimming cost V 1 base and J 14 bases, with 6 bases left between them. The CDR3 runs 11 residues. Looked up from germline, CDR1 is MGHRA and CDR2 is YSYEKL. The CDR3 DNA follows: TGCGCCAGCAGCCAAGGCCTTACCCTCCACTTT. Translating it yields CASSQGLTLHF.

The CDR3 sequence is CASSPAGDTYNEQFF. DNA of the CDR3: TGTGCCAGCAGCCCAGCGGGGGATACCTACAATGAGCAGTTCTTC. The chain recombines TRBV11-2 with TRBJ2-1; 8 bases are shared with TRBD2. The CDR3 contains 15 residues. V shed 5 bases and J 2 bases; nucleotides not matched to a gene: 5. Germline CDR1 SGHAT, CDR2 FQNNGV.

Comment on this clonotype: A read error is likely, as this CDR3 ends without the conserved phenylalanine or tryptophan. This sequence joins TRBV3-1 and TRBJ1-5; D might be TRBD1 (5 bases). V was cut by 2 bases and J by 0 bases, with 8 bases left in between. The CDR3 runs 15 residues. CDR1 LGHDT and CDR2 YNNKEL come from the germline V gene (reference sequence). The CDR3 protein is CASSQTGASNQPQHS. The CDR3 DNA reads as TGTGCCAGCAGCCAAACCGGGGCTAGCAATCAGCCCCAGCATTCT.

The chain joins TRBV9 to TRBJ1-2; D possibly corresponds to TRBD1 (5 bases). This CDR3 is 16 amino acids long. Looked up from germline, CDR1 is SGDLS and CDR2 is YYNGEE. Deletions cut 0 bases from V and 0 bases from J, with 12 bases between. The CDR3 is CASSVATGGANYGYTF. Here the CDR3 DNA reads TGTGCCAGCAGCGTAGCTACGGGGGGAGCTAACTATGGCTACACCTTC.

The chain has TRBV7-9 and TRBJ2-2, with D hard to call. Germline CDR1 and CDR2: SEHNR and FQNEAQ (reference sequence). The CDR3 has 10 residues. Trimming removed 1 base at V and 9 bases at J, with 0 bases between. CDR3 bases: TGTGCCAGCAGCTTAGGGGAGCTGTTTTTT. Protein sequence: CASSLGELFF.